This T cell receptor (beta chain) was sequenced during a study of cytomegalovirus exposure and HLA in healthy donors. The J segment lost 7 bases and the V segment lost 8 bases, leaving 9 bases of the junction unmatched. Germline lookup yields CDR1 MNHNS and CDR2 SASEGT. The CDR3 loop spans 14 amino acids. For this clone: Its specificity is unknown.

General observations from the study: Later analysis identified several of the most significant clusters that appeared linked to common viral pathogens. A missense variant in DCLRE1C was later tied to TCR beta V- and J-gene trimming. The listing of roughly 160 TCR beta chains classed them as cytomegalovirus-associated. Fewer N-insertions (relative to the roughly 700-donor mean) were reportedly seen in an Asian-associated ancestry cluster in a later analysis.

PCR primers comprised 60 Vbeta and 13 Jbeta primers. Clones were sequenced by immunoSEQ multiplex PCR, and TCRdb holds only the in-frame ones, with some missing. The sample includes 60,000 to 65,000 clones, approximately 71% of them seen just once. The receptor was isolated from a man over 45 in good health and CMV-seropositive. Sequenced: PBMCs. J is TRBJ1-4 and V is TRBV6-1; 8 bases are a match to TRBD1. CDR3 sequence reads: CASRLDRGREKLFF. DNA of the CDR3: TGTGCCAGCCGCCTAGACAGGGGTCGTGAAAAACTGTTTTTT.